This TCR beta chain was sequenced during a study of shared clonotypes between healthy human individuals. Findings of the study overall: Clonotype sharing levels among donors were expected to vary with sequencing depth. Blood was the only sampled material, and tissue repertoires likely differ.

The repertoire was sequenced with immunoSEQ multiplex PCR; TCRdb's copy has only in-frame clones and lacks some. The sample includes roughly 300,000 clones, 73% of them seen just once. On this clone itself: Its antigen is not known.

The source material was memory CD4+ T cells sorted from blood. Noted subset: CD45RA-negative fraction. The clonotype was recovered from a man aged 30 to 39 in good health.

The CDR3: CASSPLTGVDSRTF. For the CDR3, the DNA is TGTGCCAGCTCACCATTAACAGGGGTTGATTCTAGGACCTTC. This chain joins TRBV18 and TRBJ1-2; 7 bases map to TRBD1. Trimming cost V 2 bases and J 14 bases; bases outside gene matches: 14. The CDR3 is 14 residues long. Germline CDR1 and CDR2: KGHSH and LQKENI.